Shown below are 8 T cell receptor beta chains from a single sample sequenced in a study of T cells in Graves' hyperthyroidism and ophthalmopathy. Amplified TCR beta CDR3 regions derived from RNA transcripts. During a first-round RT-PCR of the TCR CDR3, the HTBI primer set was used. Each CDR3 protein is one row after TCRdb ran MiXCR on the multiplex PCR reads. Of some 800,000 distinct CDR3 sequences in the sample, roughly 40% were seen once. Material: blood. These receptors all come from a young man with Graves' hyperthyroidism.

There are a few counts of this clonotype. The CDR3 region is CASSPPNGATEAFF. The CDR3 DNA reads as TGTGCCAGCAGCCCCCCCAATGGGGCCACTGAAGCTTTCTTT. V gene TRBV13 combines with J gene TRBJ1-1; D might be TRBD1 (5 bases). The CDR3 has 14 amino acids. Per the germline V gene, CDR1 is PRHDT and CDR2 is FYEKMQ (reference sequence). The V end was cut by 5 bases, the J end by 4 bases, with 14 bases between.

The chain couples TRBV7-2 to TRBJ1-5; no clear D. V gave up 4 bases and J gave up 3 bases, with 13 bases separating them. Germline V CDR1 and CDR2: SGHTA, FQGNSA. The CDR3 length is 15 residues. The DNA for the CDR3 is TGTGCCAGCAGCTCGGGTCGTAGGTTCAATCAGCCCCAGCATTTT. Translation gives CASSSGRRFNQPQHF.

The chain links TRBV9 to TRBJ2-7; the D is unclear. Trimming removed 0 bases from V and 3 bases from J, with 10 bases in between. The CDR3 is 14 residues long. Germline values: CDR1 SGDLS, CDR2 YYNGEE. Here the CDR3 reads CASSVGQRNYEQYF. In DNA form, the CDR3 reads TGTGCCAGCAGCGTAGGTCAGAGGAACTACGAGCAGTACTTC.

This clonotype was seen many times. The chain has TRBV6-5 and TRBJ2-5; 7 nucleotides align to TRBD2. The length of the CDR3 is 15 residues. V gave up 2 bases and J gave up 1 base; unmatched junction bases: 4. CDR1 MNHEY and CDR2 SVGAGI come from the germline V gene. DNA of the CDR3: TGTGCCAGCAGTTACAGCGGGAACCGCCAAGAGACCCAGTACTTC. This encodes CASSYSGNRQETQYF.

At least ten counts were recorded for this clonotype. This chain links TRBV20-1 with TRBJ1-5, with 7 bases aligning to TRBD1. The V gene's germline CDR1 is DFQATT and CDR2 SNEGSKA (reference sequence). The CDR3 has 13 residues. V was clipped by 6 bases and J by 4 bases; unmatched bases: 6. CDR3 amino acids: CSARTGPNQPQHF. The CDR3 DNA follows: TGCAGTGCGCGGACAGGACCGAATCAGCCCCAGCATTTT.

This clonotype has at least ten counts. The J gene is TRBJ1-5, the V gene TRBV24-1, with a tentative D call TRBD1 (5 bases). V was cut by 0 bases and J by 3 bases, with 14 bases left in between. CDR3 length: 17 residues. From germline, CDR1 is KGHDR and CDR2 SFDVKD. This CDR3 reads CATSDLGRDVDNQPQHF. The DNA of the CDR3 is TGTGCCACCAGTGATTTGGGCCGGGACGTAGACAATCAGCCCCAGCATTTT.

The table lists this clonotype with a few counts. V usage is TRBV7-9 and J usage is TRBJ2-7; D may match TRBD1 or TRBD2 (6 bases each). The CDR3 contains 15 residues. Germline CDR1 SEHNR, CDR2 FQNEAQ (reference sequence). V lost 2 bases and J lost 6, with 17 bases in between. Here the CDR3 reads CASSLRAGGASEQYF. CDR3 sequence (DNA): TGTGCCAGCAGCTTAAGGGCCGGGGGCGCGTCCGAGCAGTACTTC.

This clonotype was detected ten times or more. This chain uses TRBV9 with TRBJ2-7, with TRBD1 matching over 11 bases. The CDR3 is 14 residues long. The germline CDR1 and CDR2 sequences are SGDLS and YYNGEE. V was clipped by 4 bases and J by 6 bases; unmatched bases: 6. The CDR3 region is CASSQTGTGGEQYF. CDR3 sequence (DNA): TGTGCCAGCAGCCAAACCGGGACAGGGGGCGAGCAGTACTTC.